The rows below give T cell receptor beta chains drawn from one sample of a study of response to subunit inactivated influenza vaccine. Using its own MiXCR run on the RT-PCR reads, TCRdb lists one record per CDR3 protein. Of around 750,000 distinct CDR3 sequences listed, less than 25% are singletons. Specimen: PBMCs from blood, collected about 5 days after vaccination. The receptors originated from a man aged 45-65 years who received an inactivated influenza vaccine. CDR3s include the opening cysteine and the closing phenylalanine or tryptophan. The order of the fields is D gene, J gene, V gene, clone size, CDR3 DNA, CDR3 protein. The D gene is left open where the match is weak. The size field is filled for only some rows; it gives once, few, many or a size class.

>NA|TRBJ2-2|TRBV27|NA
TGTGCCAGCAGTTTGGCGTGGAACACCGGGGAGCTGTTTTTT
CASSLAWNTGELFF
>NA|TRBJ2-1|TRBV6-2/TRBV6-3|NA
TGTGCCAGCAGTGTGAGGGAAGAGCAGTTCTTC
CASSVREEQFF
>TRBD1|TRBJ2-1|TRBV6-2/TRBV6-3|NA
TGTGCCAGCAGCTTCGGACAGGGTGGTTGGAATGAGCAGTTCTTC
CASSFGQGGWNEQFF
>NA|TRBJ2-3|TRBV10-3|NA
TGTGCCATCAGTGAGTCGCTGGGCACAGATACGCAGTATTTT
CAISESLGTDTQYF
>TRBD1|TRBJ2-3|TRBV5-1|many
TGCGCCAGCAGCCCCGAGGACAGGTCAGATACGCAGTATTTT
CASSPEDRSDTQYF
>TRBD2|TRBJ2-1|TRBV7-2|few
TGTGCCAGCAGCCCAGTTCTAGCGGGTAACAATGAGCAGTTCTTC
CASSPVLAGNNEQFF
>TRBD2|TRBJ2-1|TRBV12-3/TRBV12-4|few
TGTGCCAGCAGTTTGGTGAGCGGGAGGTCCTACAATGAGCAGTTCTTC
CASSLVSGRSYNEQFF
>NA|TRBJ2-7|TRBV7-9|few
TGTGCCAGCAGCTTATTCGGGGGGCGACCTTCCTACGAGCAGTACTTC
CASSLFGGRPSYEQYF
>NA|TRBJ2-5|TRBV20-1|NA
TGCAGTGCTAGAGATAGCGCGGCACAAGAGACCCAGTACTTC
CSARDSAAQETQYF
>NA|TRBJ1-2|TRBV5-1|NA
TGCGCCAGCAGCTCCTGGGACGGGAACTATGGCTACACCTTC
CASSSWDGNYGYTF
>TRBD2|TRBJ2-7|TRBV4-1|NA
TGCGCCAGCAGCCAAGAGCGGGGGGGACCCTACGAGCAGTACTTC
CASSQERGGPYEQYF
>NA|TRBJ2-5|TRBV12-3/TRBV12-4|many
TGTGCCAGCAGCTTCCGGGGCCAAGAGACCCAGTACTTC
CASSFRGQETQYF
>NA|TRBJ1-6|TRBV20-1|NA
TGCTGTGCTAGAGATGACTCGGGGGGTCTTAATTCACCCCTCCACTTT
CCARDDSGGLNSPLHF
>TRBD2|TRBJ2-5|TRBV29-1|many
TGCAGCGCCGAACAGTCTAGCGGCCAAGAGACCCAGTACTTC
CSAEQSSGQETQYF
>NA|TRBJ1-5|TRBV6-2/TRBV6-3|few
TGTGCCAGCAGTCATAAAGGGGGGGCGGTCAATCAGCCCCAGCATTTT
CASSHKGGAVNQPQHF
>NA|TRBJ1-2|TRBV6-2/TRBV6-3|NA
TGTGCCAGCAGCCTCGACAGAGGATCAGGCTATGGCTACACCTTC
CASSLDRGSGYGYTF
>NA|TRBJ2-3|TRBV5-1|NA
TGCGCCAGCAGCTTGGCCGGGCCGCCAGATACGCAGTATTTT
CASSLAGPPDTQYF
>TRBD2|TRBJ2-2|TRBV6-1|many
TGTGCCTGCCGGACTAGCGGGAGTGGCGGGGAGCTGTTTTTT
CACRTSGSGGELFF
>NA|TRBJ1-2|TRBV30|NA
TGTGCCTGTACGGGGGGGGCTTTTGGCTACACCTTC
CACTGGAFGYTF
>NA|TRBJ2-7|TRBV21-1|NA
TGTGCCAGCAGCAAAGGAACTAGCTTACCAAGGACCTACGAGCAGTACTTC
CASSKGTSLPRTYEQYF
>NA|TRBJ2-5|TRBV10-3|many
TGTGCCATCAGCCCGGGGACCCCAGCAGAGACCCAGTACTTC
CAISPGTPAETQYF
>NA|TRBJ2-3|TRBV7-2|many
TGTGCCAGCAATCTGGGGGAAGCAGATACGCAGTATTTT
CASNLGEADTQYF
>NA|TRBJ1-2|TRBV20-1|NA
TGCAGTGCTAGAGCCCAATCTCTAGGCTACACCTTC
CSARAQSLGYTF
>TRBD1|TRBJ2-3|TRBV20-1|NA
TGCAGTGCTAGATACGACAGGGGGCGGTCAGATACGCAGTATTTT
CSARYDRGRSDTQYF
>NA|TRBJ1-3|TRBV9|NA
TGTGCCAGCAGCGTAAGCCTCTCTGGAAACACCATATATTTT
CASSVSLSGNTIYF
>NA|TRBJ1-5|TRBV20-1|NA
TGCAGTGCTAGAAGACGTTTCTATAGCAATCAGCCCCAGCATTTT
CSARRRFYSNQPQHF
>NA|TRBJ2-7|TRBV20-1|NA
TGCAGTGCTAGAAAAGCGGGGACAGACGAGCAGTACTTC
CSARKAGTDEQYF
>TRBD1|TRBJ1-5|TRBV5-1|few
TGCGCCAGCAGCTTGATCCCCTCCACAGGGGCCGGCAATCAGCCCCAGCATTTT
CASSLIPSTGAGNQPQHF
>TRBD1|TRBJ2-1|TRBV5-1|few
TGCGCCAGCAGCATGGACAGGGGCAGCTCCTACAATGAGCAGTTCTTC
CASSMDRGSSYNEQFF